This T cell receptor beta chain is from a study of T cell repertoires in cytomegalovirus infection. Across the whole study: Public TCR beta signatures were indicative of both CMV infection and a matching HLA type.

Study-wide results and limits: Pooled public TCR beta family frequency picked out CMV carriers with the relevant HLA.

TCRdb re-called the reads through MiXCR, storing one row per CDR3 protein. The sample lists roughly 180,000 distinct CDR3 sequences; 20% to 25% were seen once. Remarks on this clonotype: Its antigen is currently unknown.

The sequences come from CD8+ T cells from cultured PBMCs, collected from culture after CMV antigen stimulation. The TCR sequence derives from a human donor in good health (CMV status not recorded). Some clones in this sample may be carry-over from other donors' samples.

The CDR3 sequence: CASALSGGSYEQYF. CDR3 coding DNA: TGTGCCAGCGCCCTTAGCGGGGGCTCCTACGAGCAGTACTTC. The V gene is TRBV7-2, the J gene TRBJ2-7; 9 bases line up with TRBD2. In germline, CDR1 is SGHTA, CDR2 FQGNSA. J gave up 0 bases and V 8 bases, and 5 bases lay outside the gene matches. This CDR3 region has 14 residues.